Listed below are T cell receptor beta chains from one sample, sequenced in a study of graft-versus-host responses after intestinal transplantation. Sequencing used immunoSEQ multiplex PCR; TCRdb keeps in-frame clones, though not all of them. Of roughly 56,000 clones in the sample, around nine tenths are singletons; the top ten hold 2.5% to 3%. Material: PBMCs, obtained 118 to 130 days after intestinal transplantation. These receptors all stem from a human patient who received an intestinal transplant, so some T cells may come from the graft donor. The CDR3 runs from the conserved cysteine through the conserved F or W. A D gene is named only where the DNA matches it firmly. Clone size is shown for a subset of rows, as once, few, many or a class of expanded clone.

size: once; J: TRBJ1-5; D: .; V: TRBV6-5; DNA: TGTGCCAGCAGTGAAGTTTTAGGAAATCAGCCCCAGCATTTT; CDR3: CASSEVLGNQPQHF
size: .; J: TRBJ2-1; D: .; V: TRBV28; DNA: TGTGCCAGCAGTTTAGGCAGTCTTGAAGTGGATGAGCAGTTCTTC; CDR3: CASSLGSLEVDEQFF
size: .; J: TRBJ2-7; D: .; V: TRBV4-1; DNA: TGCGCCAGCAGCCAGCTCTTACAGGGCTACTACGAGCAGTACTTC; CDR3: CASSQLLQGYYEQYF
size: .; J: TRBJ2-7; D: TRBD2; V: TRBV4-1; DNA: TGCGCCAGCAGTCTTATGGACGGGCCCCCGGGGGGGGGATACGAGCAGTACTTC; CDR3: CASSLMDGPPGGGYEQYF
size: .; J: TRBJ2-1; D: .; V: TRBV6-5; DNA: TGTGCCAGCAGGGGGGACAATGAGCAGTTCTTC; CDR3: CASRGDNEQFF
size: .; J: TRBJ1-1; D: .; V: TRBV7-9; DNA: TGTGCCAGCAGCTTAGGGACACACACTGAAGCTTTCTTT; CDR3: CASSLGTHTEAFF
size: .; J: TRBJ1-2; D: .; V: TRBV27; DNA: TGTGCCAGCAGTCCGACCACAGCAATCGACTATGGCTACACCTTC; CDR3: CASSPTTAIDYGYTF
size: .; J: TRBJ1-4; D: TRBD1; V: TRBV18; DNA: TGTGCCAGCTCACCACAACAGGGGGAGAATGAAAAACTGTTTTTT; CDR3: CASSPQQGENEKLFF
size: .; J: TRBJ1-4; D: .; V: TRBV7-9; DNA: TGTGCCAGCAGCTTTCCGATTGGGGAAAAACTGTTTTTT; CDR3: CASSFPIGEKLFF
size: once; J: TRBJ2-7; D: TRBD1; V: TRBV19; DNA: TGTGCCAGTAGTATGGACAGGGGCACCTACGAGCAGTACTTC; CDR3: CASSMDRGTYEQYF
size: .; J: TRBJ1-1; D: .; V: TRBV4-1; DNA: TGCGCCAGCAGCCCCCAGAGAGACGGCACTGAAGCTTTCTTT; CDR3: CASSPQRDGTEAFF
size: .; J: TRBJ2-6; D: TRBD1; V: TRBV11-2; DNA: TGTGCCAGCAGCTTGACAGGGGGCTATGGGGCCAACGTCCTGACTTTC; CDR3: CASSLTGGYGANVLTF
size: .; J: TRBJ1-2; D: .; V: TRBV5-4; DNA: TGTGCCAGCAGCCCTAGAGGGGGTGGCTACACCTTC; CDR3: CASSPRGGGYTF
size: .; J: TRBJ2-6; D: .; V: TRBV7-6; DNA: TGTGCCAGCAGCTCAGACAGCTTAGCTTCCTCTGGGGCCAACGTCCTGACTTTC; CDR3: CASSSDSLASSGANVLTF
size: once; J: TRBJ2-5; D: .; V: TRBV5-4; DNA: TGTGCCAGCAGCCTAGCCGGGGCGAGGAGAGAGACCCAGTACTTC; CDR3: CASSLAGARRETQYF
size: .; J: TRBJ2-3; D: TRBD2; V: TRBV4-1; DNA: TGCGCCAGCAGCCAAGAGACTAGCCCCAGCACAGATACGCAGTATTTT; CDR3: CASSQETSPSTDTQYF
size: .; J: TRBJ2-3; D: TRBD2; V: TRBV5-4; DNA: TGTGCCAGCAGGCCGGACCCTAACGGGGGGGCTACAGATACGCAGTATTTT; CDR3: CASRPDPNGGATDTQYF
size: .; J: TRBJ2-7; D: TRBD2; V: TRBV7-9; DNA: TGTGCCAGCAGCCCAGACGGACTAGCGGGAGTCTACGAGCAGTACTTC; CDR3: CASSPDGLAGVYEQYF
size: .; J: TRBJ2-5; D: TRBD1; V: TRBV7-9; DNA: TGTGCCAGCAGCCCGACAGGGCTGCCGCAAGAGACCCAGTACTTC; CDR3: CASSPTGLPQETQYF
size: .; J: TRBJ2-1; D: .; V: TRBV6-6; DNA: TGTGCCAGCAGTTACGGGGAGAATGAGCAGTTCTTC; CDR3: CASSYGENEQFF
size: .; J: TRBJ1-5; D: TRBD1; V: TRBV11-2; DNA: TGTGCCAGCAGCTTAACGTCAGGGGGTGGTCAGCCCCAGCATTTT; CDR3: CASSLTSGGGQPQHF
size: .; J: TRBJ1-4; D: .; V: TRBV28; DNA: TGTGCCAGCAGGCCTCGGTGGGGGGCGAATGAAAAACTGTTTTTT; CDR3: CASRPRWGANEKLFF
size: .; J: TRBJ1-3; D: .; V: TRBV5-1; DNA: TGCGCCAGCAGCTCAGGCTCCTCTGGAAACACCATATATTTT; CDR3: CASSSGSSGNTIYF
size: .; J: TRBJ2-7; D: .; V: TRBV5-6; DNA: TGTGCCAGCAGCTTGGACAGGTCCTACGAGCAGTACTTC; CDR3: CASSLDRSYEQYF
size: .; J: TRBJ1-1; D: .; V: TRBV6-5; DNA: TGTGCCAGCACCGTGAATGGGAACACTGAAGCTTTCTTT; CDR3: CASTVNGNTEAFF
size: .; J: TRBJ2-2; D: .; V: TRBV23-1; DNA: TGCGCCAGCAGTCAATCGAACCGGGGCGGTAACACCGGGGAGCTGTTTTTT; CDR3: CASSQSNRGGNTGELFF
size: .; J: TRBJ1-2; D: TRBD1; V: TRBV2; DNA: TGTGCCAGCAGGGGACAGGGGGTCTATGGCTACACCTTC; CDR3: CASRGQGVYGYTF
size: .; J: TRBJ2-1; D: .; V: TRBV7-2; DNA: TGTGCCAGCAGCTTCGGGTGGGGGCTCGGTGAGCAGTTCTTC; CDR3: CASSFGWGLGEQFF
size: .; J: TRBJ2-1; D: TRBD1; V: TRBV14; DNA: TGTGCCAGCAGCCGAAACAGGGGGCAGTACAATGAGCAGTTCTTC; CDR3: CASSRNRGQYNEQFF
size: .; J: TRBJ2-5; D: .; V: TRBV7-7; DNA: TGTGCTAGCAGCTTCTCGGCCGGCGGTGGAGAGACCCAGTACTTC; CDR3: CASSFSAGGGETQYF
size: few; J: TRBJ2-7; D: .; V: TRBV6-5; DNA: TGTGCCAGCAGTTACCTAGGGATCTCCTACGAGCAGTACTTC; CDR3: CASSYLGISYEQYF
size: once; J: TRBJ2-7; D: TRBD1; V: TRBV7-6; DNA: TGTGCCAGCAGCCCACAGGGGAAATCCTACGAGCAGTACTTC; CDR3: CASSPQGKSYEQYF
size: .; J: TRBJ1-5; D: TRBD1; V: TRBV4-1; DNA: TGCGCCAGCAGCCACCGACAGGGAAATCAGCCCCAGCATTTT; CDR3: CASSHRQGNQPQHF
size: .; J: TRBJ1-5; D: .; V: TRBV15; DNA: TGTGCCACCAGCATCTCTGGCGATCAGCCCCAGCATTTT; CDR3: CATSISGDQPQHF
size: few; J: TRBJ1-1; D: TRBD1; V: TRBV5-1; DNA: TGCGCCAGCAGCGACTACAGGGGGCAACGGACTGAAGCTTTCTTT; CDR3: CASSDYRGQRTEAFF
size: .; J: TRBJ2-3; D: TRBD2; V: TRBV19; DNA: TGTGCCACTAGCGGGAGGGCCGAAGATACGCAGTATTTT; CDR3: CATSGRAEDTQYF
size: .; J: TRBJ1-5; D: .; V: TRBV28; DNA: TGTGCCAGCAGTTCCCCCGCCTATGGCAATCAGCCCCAGCATTTT; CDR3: CASSSPAYGNQPQHF
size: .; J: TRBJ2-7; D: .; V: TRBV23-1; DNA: TGCGCCAGCCGCCGAGGGGGGGGACCGAGGATATTTTTTTACGAGCAGTACTTC; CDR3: CASRRGGGPRIFFYEQYF
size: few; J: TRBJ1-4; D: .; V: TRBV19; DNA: TGTGCCAGTAGTATAGATGGCCGGATGGGGAAACTGTTTTTT; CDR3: CASSIDGRMGKLFF
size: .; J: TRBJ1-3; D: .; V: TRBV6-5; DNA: TGTGCCAGCAGGACACCTGGAAACACCATATATTTT; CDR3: CASRTPGNTIYF
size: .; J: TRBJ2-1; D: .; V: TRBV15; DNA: TGTGCCACCAGCAGAGAGGACGGTCGGGGAAATGAGCAGTTCTTC; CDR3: CATSREDGRGNEQFF
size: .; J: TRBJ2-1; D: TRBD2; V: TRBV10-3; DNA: TGTGCCATCAGTGAGAGCGGGAGCTCCTACAATGAGCAGTTCTTC; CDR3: CAISESGSSYNEQFF